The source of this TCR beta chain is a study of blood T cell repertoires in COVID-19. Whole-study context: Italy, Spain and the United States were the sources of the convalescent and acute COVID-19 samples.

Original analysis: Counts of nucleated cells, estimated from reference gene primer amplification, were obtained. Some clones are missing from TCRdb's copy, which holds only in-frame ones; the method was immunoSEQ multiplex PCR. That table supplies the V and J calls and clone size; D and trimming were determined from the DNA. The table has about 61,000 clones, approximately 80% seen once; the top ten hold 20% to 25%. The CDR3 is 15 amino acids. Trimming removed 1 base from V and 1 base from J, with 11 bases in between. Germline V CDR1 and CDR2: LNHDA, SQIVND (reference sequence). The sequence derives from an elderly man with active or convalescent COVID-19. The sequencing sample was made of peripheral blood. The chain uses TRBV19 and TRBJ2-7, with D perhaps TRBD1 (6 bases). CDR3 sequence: CASSIAHRASYEQYF. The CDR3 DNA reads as TGTGCCAGTAGTATAGCCCACAGGGCTTCCTACGAGCAGTACTTC. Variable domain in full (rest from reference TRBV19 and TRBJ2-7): DGGITQSPKYLFRKEGQNVTLSCEQNLNHDAMYWYRQDPGQGLRLIYYSQIVNDFQKGDIAEGYSVSREKKESFPLTVTSAQKNPTAFYLCASSIAHRASYEQYFGPGTRLTVT.